The 22 T cell receptor beta chains below were found in one sample sequenced in a study of T cell repertoires in ileal Crohn's disease. Clones were read by immunoSEQ multiplex PCR, and TCRdb kept only the in-frame ones, dropping some. The table shows 13,000 to 15,000 clones, with about 85% occurring only once. The specimen was ileal tissue. The source of these receptors is an adult with Crohn's disease.

V and J are TRBV9 and TRBJ2-7; 12 positions match TRBD1. Germline trimming cut 0 bases from V and 6 bases from J; bases unmatched to any gene: 1. Per germline, CDR1 SGDLS and CDR2 YYNGEE. The CDR3 loop spans 14 amino acids. The CDR3 is CASSVGDRGPEQYF. CDR3 DNA: TGTGCCAGCAGCGTAGGGGACAGGGGGCCCGAGCAGTACTTC.

This chain connects TRBV5-1 to TRBJ2-1, with D possibly matching TRBD2 (7 bases). Germline values: CDR1 SGHRS, CDR2 YFSETQ. Trimming took 1 base from V and 4 from J, leaving 18 bases between them. The CDR3 is 17 amino acids. This CDR3 reads CASSLSVGGAGYNEQFF. CDR3 DNA sequence: TGCGCCAGCAGCTTGTCAGTTGGGGGGGCGGGATACAATGAGCAGTTCTTC.

The rearrangement links TRBV5-6 to TRBJ2-7; D is perhaps TRBD1 (5 bases). Looked up from germline, CDR1 is SGHDT and CDR2 is YYEEEE. The CDR3 totals 13 residues. Trimming took off 0 bases at V and 1 base at J, with 5 bases between the two ends. CDR3 amino acids: CASSLGQSYEQYF. The CDR3 DNA reads as TGTGCCAGCAGCTTGGGACAGTCCTACGAGCAGTACTTC.

The V call is TRBV28, the J call TRBJ2-7; 7 nucleotides agree with TRBD1. Germline values: CDR1 MDHEN, CDR2 SYDVKM. The length of the CDR3 is 14 residues. Trimming removed 6 bases from V and 3 bases from J; junction bases left unmatched: 8. CDR3 coding DNA: TGTGCCAGCAGCACTAGACAGGGTTTCTACGAGCAGTACTTC. Translated, it gives CASSTRQGFYEQYF.

The chain recombines TRBV15 with TRBJ2-3, with TRBD2 matching over 7 bases. This CDR3 has 16 amino acids. Germline V gene lookup returns CDR1 LNHNV and CDR2 YYDKDF (reference sequence). Trimming removed 0 bases from V and 2 bases from J; junction bases left unmatched: 5. The CDR3, as DNA: TGTGCCACCAGCAGAGATCTAGCGGAGAACACAGATACGCAGTATTTT. Its protein is CATSRDLAENTDTQYF.

The table lists this clone with a few counts. This chain joins TRBV5-4 and TRBJ2-7; 10 bases map to TRBD1. This CDR3 region has 15 residues. V gave up 5 bases and J gave up 2 bases; unmatched junction bases: 7. Per germline, CDR1 SGHNT and CDR2 YYREEE (reference sequence). The CDR3: CASSKPGQGTYEQYF. CDR3 coding DNA: TGTGCCAGCAGTAAACCGGGACAGGGGACCTACGAGCAGTACTTC.

The chain joins TRBV5-6 to TRBJ2-3; 8 bases agree with TRBD2. With V trimmed by 2 bases and J by 3 bases, 5 bases remained unmatched. Per the germline V gene, CDR1 is SGHDT and CDR2 is YYEEEE. The CDR3 loop spans 15 amino acids. CDR3 in amino acids: CASSLRGGGTDTQYF. DNA for the CDR3: TGTGCCAGCAGCTTAAGGGGCGGGGGGACAGATACGCAGTATTTT.

The CDR3 bases are TGTGCCAGCAGCATAGGACAGGGGAGGGAGACCCAGTACTTC. Translated, it gives CASSIGQGRETQYF. This chain joins TRBV5-4 and TRBJ2-5; the match to TRBD1 covers 9 bases. The CDR3 is 14 amino acids. The germline CDR1 and CDR2 sequences are SGHNT and YYREEE (reference sequence). With 4 bases clipped from V and 5 bases from J, the junction kept 6 bases outside the gene matches.

The V gene is TRBV29-1, the J gene TRBJ2-7; TRBD1 agrees at 11 bases. The CDR3 is made up of 15 amino acids. Germline CDR1 reads SQVTM; CDR2 reads ANQGSEA. V was clipped by 6 bases and J by 6 bases; unmatched bases: 13. CDR3 loop: CSVRGWGQGVGEQYF. Written as DNA, the CDR3 is TGCAGCGTGCGGGGCTGGGGACAGGGGGTCGGCGAGCAGTACTTC.

As regards this clone: Other nucleotide sequences in the sample specify the same CDR3. The chain links TRBV9 to TRBJ1-6, with TRBD1 matching 7 bases. The length of the CDR3 is 20 residues. CDR1 is SGDLS and CDR2 is YYNGEE in the germline V gene. V shed 5 bases, J shed 8 bases, and the junction held 25 bases outside the gene matches. The DNA for the CDR3 is TGTGCCAGCAGTGACCCCCAGGGGGACCCGGGGGTTAGTTTGTATTCACCCCTCCACTTT. Amino acid sequence: CASSDPQGDPGVSLYSPLHF. Full variable domain (outside the CDR3, taken from reference TRBV9 and TRBJ1-6): DSGVTQTPKHLITATGQRVTLRCSPRSGDLSVYWYQQSLDQGLQFLIQYYNGEERAKGNILERFSAQQFPDLHSELNLSSLELGDSALYFCASSDPQGDPGVSLYSPLHFGNGTRLTVT.

The chain uses TRBV4-3 and TRBJ1-1; a weak D match, TRBD1 (6 bases). Trimming stripped 0 bases from V and 6 bases from J, with 8 bases between. This CDR3 region has 13 residues. Germline CDR1 LGHNA, CDR2 YSLEER. For the CDR3, the DNA is TGCGCCAGCAGCCAAGATGGGGGCCCTGAAGCTTTCTTT. It encodes CASSQDGGPEAFF.

The rearrangement links TRBV6-4 to TRBJ1-2; the D is unclear. Trimming cost V 7 bases and J 4 bases, with 19 bases left between them. Germline assignment: CDR1 MRHNA and CDR2 SNTAGT. The CDR3 is made up of 15 amino acids. The CDR3 protein is CASNPNAESGYGYTF. CDR3 sequence (DNA): TGTGCCAGCAATCCCAATGCCGAATCGGGCTATGGCTACACCTTC.

This clone was counted once. The chain is built from TRBV7-9 and TRBJ2-6, with 7 bases aligning to TRBD1. Losses at the gene ends were 4 bases for V and 0 bases for J; bases not matched to a gene: 6. The CDR3 runs 17 residues. CDR1 SEHNR and CDR2 FQNEAQ come from the germline V gene (reference sequence). The CDR3 DNA reads TGTGCCAGCAGCTACCGGGACAGCAGCTCTGGGGCCAACGTCCTGACTTTC. Translated: CASSYRDSSSGANVLTF.

This clone was seen more than once but under ten times. The chain combines TRBV7-9 with TRBJ1-4; 7 bases map to TRBD1. The V gene end was trimmed by 5 bases and the J gene end by 6 bases; junction bases not matched to a gene: 9. Germline-derived CDR1 and CDR2 are SEHNR and FQNEAQ (reference sequence). CDR3 length: 15 residues. For the CDR3, the DNA is TGTGCCAGCAGCGGCTCAGGGGGTGGGGATGAAAAACTGTTTTTT. This sequence encodes CASSGSGGGDEKLFF.

CDR3 DNA sequence: TGTGCCAGCAGCTCCTACGGAGCCTATGGCTACACCTTC. Residues: CASSSYGAYGYTF. V usage is TRBV5-6 and J usage is TRBJ1-2, with no clear D. Germline CDR1 SGHDT, CDR2 YYEEEE. The CDR3 covers 13 residues. V lost 3 bases to trimming and J lost 4 bases, with 10 bases between them.

The V call is TRBV11-2, the J call TRBJ1-1, with 9 positions matching TRBD1. This CDR3 contains 16 residues. V was clipped by 4 bases and J by 1 base; unmatched bases: 7. Germline assignment: CDR1 SGHAT and CDR2 FQNNGV. The CDR3 DNA reads TGTGCCAGCAGCTGGCGAACAGGGGGCGAGAACACTGAAGCTTTCTTT. Its translation: CASSWRTGGENTEAFF.

This chain uses TRBV6-1 with TRBJ1-1; a weak D match, TRBD1 (5 bases). Germline V gives CDR1 MNHNS, CDR2 SASEGT. V shed 6 bases and J shed 4 bases, with 15 bases lying between them. The CDR3 is 14 amino acids. As DNA, the CDR3 is TGTGCCAGCAGCCGGCAAGTCCAGGGCACTGAAGCTTTCTTT. Its protein is CASSRQVQGTEAFF.

This clone has only one observation. The genes are TRBV7-6 and TRBJ1-4, with unresolved D. Trimming left V 1 base short and J 0 bases short, with 3 bases between. The germline V gene has CDR1 SGHVS and CDR2 FNYEAQ. This CDR3 is built from 14 residues. The CDR3 nucleotides read TGTGCCAGCAGCTTAGGAGCAACTAATGAAAAACTGTTTTTT. This gives the protein CASSLGATNEKLFF.

J is TRBJ2-7 and V is TRBV6-1, with 8 bases identical to TRBD1. In germline, CDR1 is MNHNS, CDR2 SASEGT. The V segment lost 10 bases and the J segment 3 bases; nucleotides outside the gene matches: 5. This CDR3 is built from 12 residues. The CDR3 DNA sequence: TGTGCCACCAGGACAGGGAGCTACGAGCAGTACTTC. Its protein is CATRTGSYEQYF.

The chain uses TRBV30 and TRBJ1-6; D gene uncertain. The ends were cut back, 1 base at V and 2 bases at J, with 12 bases in the middle. This CDR3 has 16 residues. CDR1 is GTSNPN, CDR2 SVGIG, per germline (reference sequence). The CDR3 loop reads CAWSAPDGTYNSPLHF. In DNA, the CDR3 is TGTGCCTGGAGTGCCCCCGACGGGACCTATAATTCACCCCTCCACTTT. The variable domain in full, completed from reference TRBV30 and TRBJ1-6, reads SQTIHQWPATLVQPVGSPLSLECTVEGTSNPNLYWYRQAAGRGLQLLFYSVGIGQISSEVPQNLSASRPQDRQFILSSKKLLLSDSGFYLCAWSAPDGTYNSPLHFGNGTRLTVT.

The chain carries TRBV4-2 and TRBJ2-7, with D perhaps matching TRBD1 (7 bases). V lost 5 bases and J 5 bases, leaving 16 bases between the germline ends. The V gene's germline CDR1 is LGHNA and CDR2 YNFKEQ. The CDR3 is made up of 14 amino acids. CDR3 residues: CASSSAGGRDEQYF. The DNA of the CDR3 is TGTGCCAGCAGCTCAGCAGGGGGGCGGGACGAGCAGTACTTC.

The CDR3: CASSPRQGSNTEAFF. As DNA, the CDR3 is TGTGCCAGCAGCCCCCGACAGGGGTCGAACACTGAAGCTTTCTTT. J is TRBJ1-1 and V is TRBV7-2; 8 positions agree with TRBD1. The CDR3 has 15 amino acids. With V trimmed by 5 bases and J by 1 base, 6 bases remained unmatched. Germline CDR1 SGHTA, CDR2 FQGNSA. The complete variable domain, with remaining parts taken from reference TRBV7-2 and TRBJ1-1, reads GAGVSQSPSNKVTEKGKDVELRCDPISGHTALYWYRQSLGQGLEFLIYFQGNSAPDKSGLPSDRFSAERTGGSVSTLTIQRTQQEDSAVYLCASSPRQGSNTEAFFGQGTRLTVV.